The following is a T cell receptor (beta chain) sequence with its context. In its sample, this clone was seen once. Its antigen is not yet known. Base qualities are missing; no much larger clone stands one base away. The data originate from a study of T cell responses to AZD1222 COVID-19 vaccine (dated by TCRdb to the early 2020s). Background for the entire study: AZD1222 recipients whose second dose came at about 4 weeks and those whose second dose came at about 12 weeks were combined into one group, since spike-specific TCR depth and breadth did not differ between the two schedules. Trial participants were enrolled by age into 18-55, 56-69 and 70-plus year subgroups, with roughly 160, 29 and 62 TCR-sequenced participants respectively. TCR sequencing covered more than 230 trial participants: 200 to 220 given two doses of AZD1222 and about 26 given two doses of MenACWY control vaccine. Overall results and qualifications from the work: Nearly half of unique spike-specific TCRs reportedly recognized epitopes outside regions mutated in the B.1.351 and B.1.1.7 variants. The 56-69-year group was small, and its depth increase did not reach significance, likely because of low power. Because no day 14 peak-response samples were available, repertoires were characterized only after the peak T cell response. Most participants were white British and females outnumbered males, and the authors suggested that clonal diversity may have been underestimated. After two AZD1222 doses, spike-specific TCR breadth and depth were significantly higher than at day 0 and than in MenACWY recipients. Conclusions about previously exposed vaccinees were limited because only a handful of AZD1222 recipients were SARS-CoV-2 seropositive at baseline. Vaccine-associated CD4 TCRs spanned the whole spike protein, with dominant responses in regions 160-218 and 743-854.

The CDR3 regions of human TCRbeta chains were subjected to immunosequencing. The paper's data handling went like this. TCRs in the repertoires were compared against a reference library of SARS-CoV-2-specific TCRs that had been generated with the MIRA antigen-specificity platform. Breadth was defined as the fraction of unique TCRs that were SARS-CoV-2-associated, and depth was defined as the fraction of total T cells that were SARS-CoV-2-associated. Using the MIRA data, each spike-specific TCR was mapped to the spike region that the TCR reacts to and placed in a CD4 or CD8 class. Log10-transformed breadth and depth values were compared by one-way ANOVA with Sidak's multiple comparisons tests. The table was pulled from immuneACCESS by TCRdb, which kept in-frame rearrangements only. Such tables lose some clones; where checked, under half of the loss comes from unresolved V genes, and the rest has no known cause. V, J and clone size reflect that table, while D and trimming were determined from the DNA. The sample records around 130,000 clones, 75% to 90% of which are singletons. Approximately 1.6% of the sample is in the top ten clones.

The intended sense of this specimen's time point label: baseline before first vaccination. Vaccinee samples were obtained from the UK trials COV001 and COV002, which included a single-blind randomized controlled phase 2/3 trial of AZD1222 (ChAdOx1 nCoV-19) in healthy adults. For TCRbeta chain sequencing, PBMC samples were collected from trial participants at day 0 and at day 28 after the second dose. Relative to germline, V is missing 3 bases and J is missing 3 bases, with 3 bases of the junction outside any gene match. From the cysteine through the phenylalanine, the CDR3 covers 15 amino acids. The kept DNA is CDR3 alone, 45 bases in frame from the first base. The germline V gene supplies CDR1 ENHRY and CDR2 SYGVKD.

The clonotype originates from an adult in good health. The chain employs TRBV10-3 and TRBJ2-2; TRBD1 aligns with 8 central bases. The sequences come from peripheral blood, collected on day 0 of AZD1222 vaccination. The nucleotide sequence is TGTGCCATCAGTGACAGGGGGCCCGACACCGGGGAGCTGTTTTTT. It codes for CAISDRGPDTGELFF.